The table lists the clone carrying this TCR beta chain with a few counts. The antigen is not known. Method: immunoSEQ multiplex PCR; TCRdb's copy keeps in-frame clones and lacks some. Of under 200,000 clones listed, 75% to 95% were seen once; the top ten hold approximately 1.5%. These data originate in a study of T cell responses to AZD1222 COVID-19 vaccine. General study results and limits: Just a handful of AZD1222 recipients were seropositive at baseline.

CDR1 MNHNY and CDR2 SVGAGI come from the germline V gene (reference sequence). This CDR3 contains 18 residues. The ends lost 5 bases at V and 3 bases at J; junction bases unmatched: 12. The receptor was isolated from an adult in good health. The chain joins TRBV6-6 to TRBJ1-4; 10 bases line up with TRBD1. This material consisted of peripheral blood, taken on day 0 of AZD1222 vaccination. This chain's CDR3 is CASSPKTGGSVSNEKLFF. The DNA of the CDR3 is TGTGCCAGCAGTCCAAAGACAGGGGGCTCGGTGTCTAATGAAAAACTGTTTTTT.